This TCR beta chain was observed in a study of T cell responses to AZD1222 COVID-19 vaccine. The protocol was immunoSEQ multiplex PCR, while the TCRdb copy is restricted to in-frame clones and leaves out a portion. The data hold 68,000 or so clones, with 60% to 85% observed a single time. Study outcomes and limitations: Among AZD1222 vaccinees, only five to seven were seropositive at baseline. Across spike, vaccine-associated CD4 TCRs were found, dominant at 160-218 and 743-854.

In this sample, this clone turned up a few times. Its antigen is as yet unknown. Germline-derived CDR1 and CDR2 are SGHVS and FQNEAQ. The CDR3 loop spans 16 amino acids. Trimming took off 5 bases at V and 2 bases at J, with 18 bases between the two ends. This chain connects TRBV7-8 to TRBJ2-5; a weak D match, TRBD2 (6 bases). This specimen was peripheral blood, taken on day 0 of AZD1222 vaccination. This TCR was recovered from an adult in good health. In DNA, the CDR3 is TGTGCCAGCAGCCGTCCTTCTAGCCTAGCGCAAGAGACCCAGTACTTC. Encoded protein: CASSRPSSLAQETQYF.